These 6 T cell receptor beta chains share one sample of origin, sequenced in a study of CD8 T cells in ankylosing spondylitis. TCRdb re-called the 5' RACE reads with MiXCR, one entry per CDR3 protein. This table has roughly 230,000 distinct CDR3 sequences, around 8% appearing once. Sequenced input: blood, either unsorted or a sorted T cell fraction (not recorded which). Receptors originate from a female donor with ankylosing spondylitis or in good health (not recorded which).

This rearrangement joins TRBV7-2 to TRBJ2-5, with a possible D match to TRBD2 (6 bases). The CDR3 is made up of 15 amino acids. Germline loops: CDR1 SGHTA, CDR2 FQGNSA. V dropped 5 bases and J dropped 3 bases, with 16 bases sitting between them. CDR3 sequence: CASSERTGVKETQYF. In nucleotides, the CDR3 is TGTGCCAGCAGCGAACGGACGGGGGTGAAAGAGACCCAGTACTTC.

The gene calls are TRBV19 and TRBJ2-2; D not certain. The CDR3 has 13 amino acids. Per the germline V gene, CDR1 is LNHDA and CDR2 is SQIVND (reference sequence). V gave up 6 bases and J gave up 6 bases, with 11 bases separating them. CDR3: CASRPGGPGELFF. DNA of the CDR3: TGTGCCAGTAGGCCCGGCGGCCCCGGGGAGCTGTTTTTT.

The chain links TRBV7-9 to TRBJ2-3; D gene uncertain. CDR3 length: 12 amino acids. V gave up 5 bases and J gave up 2 bases, with 5 bases separating them. CDR1 SEHNR and CDR2 FQNEAQ come from the germline V gene (reference sequence). The CDR3 sequence: CASSIPTDTQYF. CDR3 in DNA: TGTGCCAGCAGCATCCCCACAGATACGCAGTATTTT.

Points on this clonotype: A read error may be the cause here, since a much bigger clone is one base away. V gene TRBV20-1 combines with J gene TRBJ2-1; either TRBD1 or TRBD2 may fit D (5 bases each). The CDR3 sequence is 15 residues long. The germline V gene encodes CDR1 DFQATT and CDR2 SNEGSKA (reference sequence). CDR3 DNA sequence: TGCAGTGCCCACGACGGGGCTAGATCCTACAGTGAGCAGTTCTTC. This gives the protein CSAHDGARSYSEQFF.

This clonotype has a count of ten or more. The V call is TRBV11-2, the J call TRBJ2-2, with 7 bases lining up with TRBD2. CDR3 size: 15 residues. Germline values: CDR1 SGHAT, CDR2 FQNNGV. The V and J ends lost 11 bases and 6 bases, in that order; junction bases with no gene match: 15. CDR3 coding DNA: TGTGCCTTACCGATAGGAGGGAGGGTTTCCGGGGAGCTGTTTTTT. Its protein product is CALPIGGRVSGELFF. Drawing the rest from reference TRBV11-2 and TRBJ2-2, the complete variable domain is EAGVAQSPRYKIIEKRQSVAFWCNPISGHATLYWYQQILGQGPKLLIQFQNNGVVDDSQLPKDRFSAERLKGVDSTLKIQPAKLEDSAVYLCALPIGGRVSGELFFGEGSRLTVL.

This clonotype was picked up many times. The chain employs TRBV5-1 and TRBJ2-7; TRBD1 aligns across 9 bases. This CDR3 comprises 13 residues. V was clipped by 5 bases and J by 5 bases; unmatched bases: 5. CDR1 and CDR2 (germline): SGHRS, YFSETQ. CDR3 amino acids: CASRGTGKDEQYF. In DNA form, the CDR3 reads TGCGCCAGCAGGGGGACAGGGAAGGACGAGCAGTACTTC.